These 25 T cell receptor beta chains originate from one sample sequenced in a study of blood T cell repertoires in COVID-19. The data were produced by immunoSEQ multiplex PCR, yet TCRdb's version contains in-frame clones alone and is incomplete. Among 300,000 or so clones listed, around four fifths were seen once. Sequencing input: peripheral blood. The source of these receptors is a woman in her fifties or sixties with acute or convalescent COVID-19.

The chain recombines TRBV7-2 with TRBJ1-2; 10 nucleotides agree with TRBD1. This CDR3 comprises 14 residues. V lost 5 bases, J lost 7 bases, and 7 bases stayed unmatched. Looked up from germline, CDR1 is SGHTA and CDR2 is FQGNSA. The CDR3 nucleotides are TGTGCCAGCAGCGCACAGACAGGGGGCAGTGGCTACACCTTC. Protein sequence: CASSAQTGGSGYTF.

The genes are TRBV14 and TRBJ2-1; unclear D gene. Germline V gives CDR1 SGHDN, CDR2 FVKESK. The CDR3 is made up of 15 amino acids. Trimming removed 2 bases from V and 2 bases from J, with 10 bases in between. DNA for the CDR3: TGTGCCAGCAGCCAATTCGGCGGAACCTACAATGAGCAGTTCTTC. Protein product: CASSQFGGTYNEQFF.

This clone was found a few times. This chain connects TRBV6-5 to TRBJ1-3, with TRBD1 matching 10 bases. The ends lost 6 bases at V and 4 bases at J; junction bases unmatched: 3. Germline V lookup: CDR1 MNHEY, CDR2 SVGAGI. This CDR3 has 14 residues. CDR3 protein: CASRDRGSGNTIYF. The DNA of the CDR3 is TGTGCCAGCAGGGACAGGGGGTCAGGAAACACCATATATTTT.

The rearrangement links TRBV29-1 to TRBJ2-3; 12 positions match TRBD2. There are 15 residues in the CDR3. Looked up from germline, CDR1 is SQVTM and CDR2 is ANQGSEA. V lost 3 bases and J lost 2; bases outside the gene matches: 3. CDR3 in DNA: TGCAGCGTTGAGGGACTAGCGGGCCCCACAGATACGCAGTATTTT. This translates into CSVEGLAGPTDTQYF.

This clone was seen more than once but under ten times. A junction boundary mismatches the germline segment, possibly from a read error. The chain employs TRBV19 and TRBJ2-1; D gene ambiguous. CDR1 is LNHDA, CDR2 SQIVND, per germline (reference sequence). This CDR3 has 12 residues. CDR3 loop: CASSIDWQDQIF. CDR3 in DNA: TGTGCCAGTAGTATAGATTGGCAGGATCAAATCTTC. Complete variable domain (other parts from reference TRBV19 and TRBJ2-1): DGGITQSPKYLFRKEGQNVTLSCEQNLNHDAMYWYRQDPGQGLRLIYYSQIVNDFQKGDIAEGYSVSREKKESFPLTVTSAQKNPTAFYLCASSIDWQDQIFGPGTRLTVL.

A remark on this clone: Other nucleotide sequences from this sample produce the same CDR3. The CDR3 sequence is CASSRGSGTDTQYF. The DNA for the CDR3 is TGTGCCAGCAGCCGCGGTTCGGGGACAGATACGCAGTATTTT. The V gene is TRBV3-1 (or the pseudogene TRBV3-2), the J gene TRBJ2-3; D might be TRBD2 (5 bases). In germline, CDR1 is LGHDT, CDR2 YNNKEL (reference sequence). Trimming took 4 bases from V and 3 from J, leaving 11 bases between them. The CDR3 has 14 residues.

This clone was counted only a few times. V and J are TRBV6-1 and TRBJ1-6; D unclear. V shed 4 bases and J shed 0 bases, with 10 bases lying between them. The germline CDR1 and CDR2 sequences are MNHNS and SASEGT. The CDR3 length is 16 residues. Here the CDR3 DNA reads TGTGCCAGCAGTGGGTTTCCGAGCTCCTATAATTCACCCCTCCACTTT. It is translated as CASSGFPSSYNSPLHF.

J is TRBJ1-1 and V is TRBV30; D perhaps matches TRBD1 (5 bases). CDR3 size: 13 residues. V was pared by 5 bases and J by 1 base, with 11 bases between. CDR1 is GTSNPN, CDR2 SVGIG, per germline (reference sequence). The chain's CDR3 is CAWSGLSNTEAFF. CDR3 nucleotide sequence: TGTGCCTGGTCAGGGCTCTCGAACACTGAAGCTTTCTTT. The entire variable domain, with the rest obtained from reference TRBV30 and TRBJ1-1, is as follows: SQTIHQWPATLVQPVGSPLSLECTVEGTSNPNLYWYRQAAGRGLQLLFYSVGIGQISSEVPQNLSASRPQDRQFILSSKKLLLSDSGFYLCAWSGLSNTEAFFGQGTRLTVV.

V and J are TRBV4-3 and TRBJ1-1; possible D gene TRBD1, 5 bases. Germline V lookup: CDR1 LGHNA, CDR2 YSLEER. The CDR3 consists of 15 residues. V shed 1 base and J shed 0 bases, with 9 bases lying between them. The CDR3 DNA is TGCGCCAGCAGCCAAGCAGGAGGGGTGAACACTGAAGCTTTCTTT. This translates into CASSQAGGVNTEAFF.

This CDR3 reads CASNLGGGNEQFF. The CDR3 bases are TGTGCCAGCAACCTGGGGGGGGGCAATGAGCAGTTCTTC. The gene calls are TRBV2 and TRBJ2-1; 7 bases fit TRBD2. This CDR3 spans 13 amino acids. V lost 7 bases to trimming and J lost 6 bases; unmatched junction nucleotides: 6. Germline-derived CDR1 and CDR2 are SNHLY and FYNNEI.

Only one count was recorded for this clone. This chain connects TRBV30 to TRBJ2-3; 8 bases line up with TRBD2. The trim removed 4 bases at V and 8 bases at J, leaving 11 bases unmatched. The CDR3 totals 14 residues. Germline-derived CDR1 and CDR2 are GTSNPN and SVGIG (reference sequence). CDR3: CAWTPGLEGGTQYF. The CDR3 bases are TGTGCCTGGACGCCGGGACTAGAGGGGGGTACGCAGTATTTT.

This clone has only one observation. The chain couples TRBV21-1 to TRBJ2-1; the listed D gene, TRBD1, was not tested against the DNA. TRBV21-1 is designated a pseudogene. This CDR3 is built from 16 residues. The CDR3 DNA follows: TGTGCCAGCAGCAAATATAAGGGGCGATCCTACAATGAGCAGTTCTTC. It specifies CASSKYKGRSYNEQFF.

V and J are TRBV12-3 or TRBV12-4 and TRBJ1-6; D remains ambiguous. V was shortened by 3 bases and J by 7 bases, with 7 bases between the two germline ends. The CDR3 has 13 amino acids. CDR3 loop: CASSFSRNSPLHF. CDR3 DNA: TGTGCCAGCAGTTTCAGCAGGAATTCACCCCTCCACTTT.

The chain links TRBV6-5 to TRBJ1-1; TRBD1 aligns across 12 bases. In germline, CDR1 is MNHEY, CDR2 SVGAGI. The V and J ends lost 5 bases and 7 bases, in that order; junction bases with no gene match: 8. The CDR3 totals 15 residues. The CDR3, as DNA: TGTGCCAGCAGTAGGCCGGGACAGGGGGCCTATGAAGCTTTCTTT. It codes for CASSRPGQGAYEAFF.

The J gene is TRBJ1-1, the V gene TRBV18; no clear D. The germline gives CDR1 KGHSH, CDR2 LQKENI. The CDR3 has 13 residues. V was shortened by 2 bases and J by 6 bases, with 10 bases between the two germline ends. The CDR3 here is CASSPRRDSEAFF. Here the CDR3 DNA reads TGTGCCAGCTCACCAAGACGAGACTCTGAAGCTTTCTTT.

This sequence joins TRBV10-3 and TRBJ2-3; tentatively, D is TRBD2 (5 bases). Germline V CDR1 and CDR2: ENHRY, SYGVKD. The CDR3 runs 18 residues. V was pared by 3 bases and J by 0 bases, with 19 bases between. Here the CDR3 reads CAISDGHSPGSSTDTQYF. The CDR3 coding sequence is TGTGCCATCAGTGACGGCCACAGCCCGGGGTCTAGCACAGATACGCAGTATTTT.

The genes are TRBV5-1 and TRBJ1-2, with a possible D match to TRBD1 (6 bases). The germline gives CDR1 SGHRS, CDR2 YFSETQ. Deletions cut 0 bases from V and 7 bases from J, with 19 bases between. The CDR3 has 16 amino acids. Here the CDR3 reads CASSLGAGDTFGGYTF. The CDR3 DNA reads TGCGCCAGCAGCTTGGGCGCCGGGGACACCTTCGGTGGCTACACCTTC.

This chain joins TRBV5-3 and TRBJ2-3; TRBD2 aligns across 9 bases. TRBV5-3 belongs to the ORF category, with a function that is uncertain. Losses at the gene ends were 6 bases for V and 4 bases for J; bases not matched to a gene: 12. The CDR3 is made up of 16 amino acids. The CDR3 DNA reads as TGTGCCAGAAAGGTTGTGGTAGCGGGAGCTCCAGATACGCAGTATTTT. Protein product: CARKVVVAGAPDTQYF.

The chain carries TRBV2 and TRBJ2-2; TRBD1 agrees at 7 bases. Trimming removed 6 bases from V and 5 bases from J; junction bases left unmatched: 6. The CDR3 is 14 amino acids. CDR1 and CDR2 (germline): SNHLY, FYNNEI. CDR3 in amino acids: CASSLGTATGELFF. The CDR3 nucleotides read TGTGCCAGCAGCCTAGGGACAGCTACCGGGGAGCTGTTTTTT.

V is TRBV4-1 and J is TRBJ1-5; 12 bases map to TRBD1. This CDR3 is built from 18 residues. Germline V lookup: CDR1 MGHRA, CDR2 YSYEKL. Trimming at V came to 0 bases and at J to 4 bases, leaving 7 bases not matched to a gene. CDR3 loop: CASSQDPGQGAPNQPQHF. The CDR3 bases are TGCGCCAGCAGCCAAGATCCGGGACAGGGGGCCCCAAATCAGCCCCAGCATTTT.

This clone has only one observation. The CDR3 sequence is CASRPGQGDGYTF. DNA of the CDR3: TGTGCCAGTAGACCGGGACAGGGGGACGGCTACACCTTC. The chain uses TRBV19 and TRBJ1-2; TRBD1 matches at 11 bases. Germline V gene sequence: CDR1 LNHDA, CDR2 SQIVND (reference sequence). J gave up 8 bases and V 6 bases, and 5 bases lay outside the gene matches. This CDR3 is built from 13 residues.

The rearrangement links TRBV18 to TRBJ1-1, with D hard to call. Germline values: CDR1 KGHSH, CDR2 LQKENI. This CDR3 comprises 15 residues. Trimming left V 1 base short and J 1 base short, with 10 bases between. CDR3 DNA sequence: TGTGCCAGCTCACCACAAAGCGGCGGGAACACTGAAGCTTTCTTT. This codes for CASSPQSGGNTEAFF. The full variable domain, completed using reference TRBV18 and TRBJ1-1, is NAGVMQNPRHLVRRRGQEARLRCSPMKGHSHVYWYRQLPEEGLKFMVYLQKENIIDESGMPKERFSAEFPKEGPSILRIQQVVRGDSAAYFCASSPQSGGNTEAFFGQGTRLTVV.

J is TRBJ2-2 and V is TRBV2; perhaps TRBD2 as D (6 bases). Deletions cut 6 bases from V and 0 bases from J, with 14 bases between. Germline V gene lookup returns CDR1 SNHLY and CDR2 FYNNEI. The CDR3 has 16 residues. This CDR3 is CASRVSRGTNTGELFF. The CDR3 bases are TGTGCCAGCAGGGTTTCACGGGGGACGAACACCGGGGAGCTGTTTTTT.

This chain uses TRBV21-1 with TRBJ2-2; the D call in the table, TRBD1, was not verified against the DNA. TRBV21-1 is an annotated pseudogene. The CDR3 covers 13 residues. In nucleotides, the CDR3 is TGTGCCAGCAGCACCAGGGGCCCCGGGGAGCTGTTTTTT. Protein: CASSTRGPGELFF.

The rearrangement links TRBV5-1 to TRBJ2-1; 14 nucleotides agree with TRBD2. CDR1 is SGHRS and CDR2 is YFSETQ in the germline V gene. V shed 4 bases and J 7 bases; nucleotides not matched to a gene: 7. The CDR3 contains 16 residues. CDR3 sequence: CASSPGLAGGLNEQFF. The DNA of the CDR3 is TGCGCCAGCAGCCCTGGACTAGCGGGGGGCCTAAATGAGCAGTTCTTC.